This TCR beta chain was identified in a study of blood T cell repertoires in COVID-19. The CDR3 is 15 residues long. V lost 1 base to trimming and J lost 3 bases, with 12 bases between them. Germline V gene sequence: CDR1 PRHDT, CDR2 FYEKMQ (reference sequence). Authors' analysis steps: Amplifying reference gene primers gave estimates of nucleated cell counts. Produced via immunoSEQ multiplex PCR; TCRdb's table is partial and in-frame only. Clone size and V and J calls were adopted from that table, with D and trimming inferred from the DNA. The data show over 45,000 clones, roughly 87% seen once. The chain carries TRBV13 and TRBJ1-2; the D is unclear. What was sequenced was peripheral blood. The TCR was taken from a woman aged 80 or over with acute or convalescent COVID-19. This chain's CDR3 is CASSLEQLRDYGYTF. CDR3 DNA: TGTGCCAGCAGCTTAGAACAACTGAGGGACTATGGCTACACCTTC.